This T cell receptor beta chain was found in a study of blood T cell repertoires in COVID-19. About the research overall: Acute and convalescent COVID-19 samples came from the United States, Italy and Spain. Sources were T cells, B-cell-depleted T cells, or PBMCs; the material itself was cDNA or gDNA.

Per the original methods: Nucleated cell counts were estimated from reference gene primer amplification. Profiled with immunoSEQ multiplex PCR; TCRdb holds only in-frame clones, not every one. That table gives V, J and clone size, and the DNA gave D and trimming. The sample contains roughly 570,000 clones, about 89% of which appear only once. Patients in Seattle were enrolled during active infection, then followed longitudinally. The sample taken for sequencing was peripheral blood. The receptor was derived from a woman between 50 and 59 years old with COVID-19, enrolled during active disease.

CDR3 sequence reads: CASSLDRRSYGYTF. For the CDR3, the DNA is TGTGCCAGCAGCTTAGATCGGCGGAGCTATGGCTACACCTTC. The chain is built from TRBV11-2 and TRBJ1-2; D not certain. The CDR3 covers 14 residues. Trimming cost V 0 bases and J 4 bases, with 9 bases left between them. Per the germline V gene, CDR1 is SGHAT and CDR2 is FQNNGV.